What follows are 10 T cell receptor beta chains derived from one specimen sequenced in a study of Graves' ophthalmopathy and Graves' hyperthyroidism. RNA served as the template for amplifying TCR beta CDR3 regions. The library came from an HTBI-primed first-round RT-PCR and a second-round multiplex PCR. TCRdb processed the multiplex PCR reads anew with MiXCR; each CDR3 protein has one entry. The sample consists of about 400,000 distinct CDR3 sequences, approximately 15% of them appearing once. Sequencing was carried out using peripheral blood. These receptor sequences come from a woman aged 18-30 years with stable Graves' hyperthyroidism.

In its sample, this clonotype was seen many times. J is TRBJ1-1 and V is TRBV7-3; D not resolved. Trimming shortened V by 8 bases and J by 0 bases, and 10 bases separated the two germline ends. CDR1 is SGHTA and CDR2 is FQGTGA in the germline V gene. The CDR3 is made up of 13 amino acids. The CDR3 sequence is CASATGVNTEAFF. The CDR3 DNA is TGTGCCAGCGCAACGGGAGTGAACACTGAAGCTTTCTTT.

The chain links TRBV7-6 to TRBJ2-7; 8 bases are a match to TRBD2. CDR3 length equals 17 residues. Losses at the gene ends were 4 bases for V and 6 bases for J; bases not matched to a gene: 17. Looked up from germline, CDR1 is SGHVS and CDR2 is FNYEAQ. CDR3 in amino acids: CASSSRVSAGGPFEQYF. CDR3 DNA sequence: TGTGCCAGCAGCTCACGGGTGTCGGCGGGGGGCCCCTTCGAGCAGTACTTC.

A single count supports this clonotype. This clone may be a read error of a much larger clone one base away. The chain is built from TRBV9 and TRBJ1-6; D is perhaps TRBD1 (5 bases). This CDR3 contains 12 residues. Germline V CDR1 and CDR2: SGDLS, YYNGEE. CDR3 residues: CAISLGTSPLHF. In DNA, the CDR3 is TGTGCCATCAGCCTAGGGACCTCACCCCTCCACTTT.

At least ten counts were recorded for this clonotype. The chain carries TRBV9 and TRBJ1-1; possible D gene TRBD1, 5 bases. The V end lost 4 bases, the J end lost 10 bases, and 20 bases lay between the germline ends. CDR3 length: 14 residues. Germline CDR1 SGDLS, CDR2 YYNGEE. The CDR3 sequence is CASSPRPGVGVAFF. The CDR3 DNA reads as TGTGCCAGCAGCCCCAGACCTGGGGTGGGGGTAGCTTTCTTT.

CDR3 nucleotides: TGTGCCAGCAGCTCCCTGGATGTCACTGAAGCTTTCTTT. Translated: CASSSLDVTEAFF. This chain connects TRBV6-1 to TRBJ1-1; D not certain. V gave up 6 bases and J gave up 4 bases, with 12 bases separating them. Germline CDR1 reads MNHNS; CDR2 reads SASEGT. The CDR3 is 13 amino acids.

This clonotype was recorded many times. The gene calls are TRBV3-1 and TRBJ2-5; 7 nucleotides line up with TRBD2. Germline CDR1 reads LGHDT; CDR2 reads YNNKEL (reference sequence). Trimming removed 11 bases from V and 5 bases from J; junction bases left unmatched: 8. The CDR3 is 12 amino acids. CDR3 protein: CACRGEEETQYF. The CDR3 coding sequence is TGTGCCTGCCGGGGGGAGGAGGAGACCCAGTACTTC.

This clonotype was detected only once. A read error may explain this, as a much larger clone is one base away. CDR3 nucleotides: TGTGCCACCGAAGGTACCAACACCGGGGAGCTGCTTTTT. As protein: CATEGTNTGELLF. V is TRBV24-1 and J is TRBJ2-2; a weak D match, TRBD2 (5 bases). Per the germline V gene, CDR1 is KGHDR and CDR2 is SFDVKD. This CDR3 has 13 amino acids.

This clonotype was detected ten times or more. This chain connects TRBV15 to TRBJ2-5; no firm D call. Germline assignment: CDR1 LNHNV and CDR2 YYDKDF (reference sequence). Between the trimmed V and J ends, which lost 2 bases and 2 bases, there was a span of 18 bases. This CDR3 has 17 residues. The CDR3 DNA is TGTGCCACCAGCAGAAAGACCGAAGACTTAGTTCAAGAGACCCAGTACTTC. It translates to CATSRKTEDLVQETQYF.

Ten or more counts support this clonotype. This rearrangement joins TRBV10-3 to TRBJ2-5; unclear D gene. The germline V and J ends were trimmed by 2 bases and 0 bases, with 7 bases remaining between them. The CDR3 loop spans 14 amino acids. CDR1 ENHRY and CDR2 SYGVKD come from the germline V gene. This CDR3 reads CAISEQVDQETQYF. The CDR3 DNA sequence: TGTGCCATCAGTGAGCAGGTGGACCAAGAGACCCAGTACTTC.

This clonotype was found many times. The V call is TRBV20-1, the J call TRBJ1-1, with D possibly TRBD1 on 5 matching bases. The germline CDR1 and CDR2 sequences are DFQATT and SNEGSKA (reference sequence). Trimming removed 5 bases at V and 0 bases at J, with 10 bases between. The CDR3 is 13 residues long. This CDR3 reads CSASGTVNTEAFF. CDR3 nucleotides: TGCAGTGCTTCCGGGACGGTGAACACTGAAGCTTTCTTT.